This T cell receptor (beta chain) was profiled in a study of T cell repertoires in cytomegalovirus infection (dated by TCRdb to 2018 to 2020). Describing the broader study: Alongside well-studied HLA-B-restricted epitopes, the peptide stimulations were aimed at recently identified HLA-C-restricted CMV epitopes, whose presentation resists viral immunomodulation. Donor HLA type was relevant to the analysis, as public TCR beta signatures indicated carriage of CMV infection together with the matching HLA type. The paper's findings and limits, for the study overall: In both this cohort and an independent cohort of several hundred donors, the cumulative frequency of public TCR beta family members distinguished carriers of CMV infection plus the relevant HLA type. The ex vivo response was dominated by HLA-C-restricted CMV-specific TCR beta clonotypes, which also provided the single most frequent clonotype in two of eight donors.

Sequencer: Illumina HiSeq 1500. Using fastp at Q25 and MiXCR, TCRdb reprocessed the public reads and kept productive beta chains. Every distinct CDR3 protein forms one entry, paired with its most common genes and DNA. This sample gives some 480,000 distinct CDR3 sequences in total; roughly a third of them show up just once. 15% to 20% of the sample rests with the top ten. What the treatment or condition label conveys for this sample: in vitro stimulation with specific CMV peptide epitopes to enrich CMV-specific T cells. This clonotype showed up just a few times. Its specific antigen is unknown. Nothing much larger sits one base from this clone, and base qualities are not available. The sequence was collected from a human donor in good health (CMV status not recorded). Some clones in this sample may be carry-over from other donors' samples. Material: cultured PBMCs, obtained from culture after CMV antigen stimulation.

The encoded CDR3 is CASSGTADSWYEQYF. The DNA sequence reads TGTGCCAGCAGCGGGACCGCCGACTCCTGGTACGAGCAGTACTTC. Here the chain combines TRBV7-6 and TRBJ2-7; the D segment might be TRBD1 or TRBD2, since each matches 5 bases. V sheds 5 bases and J sheds 4 bases, leaving 18 bases between their ends. Looking up the germline V gene yields CDR1 SGHVS and CDR2 FNYEAQ. The CDR3 holds 15 amino acids from the cysteine to the phenylalanine. CDR3 DNA is the only sequence kept; it has 45 bases, read in frame from the first base.